These 18 T cell receptor beta chains share one sample of origin, sequenced in a study of CD8 T cells in Susac syndrome. With random hexamers, roughly 0.45 to 1 ug RNA was reverse transcribed. TCRdb used MiXCR to reprocess the immunoSEQ multiplex PCR reads, holding one entry per CDR3 protein. The table includes about 150,000 distinct CDR3 sequences, approximately 95% detected once. Sequencing used CD4+ T cells from PBMCs. All receptors come from a human donor in good health.

The chain joins TRBV6-6 to TRBJ2-4; 11 positions agree with TRBD1. Germline values: CDR1 MNHNY, CDR2 SVGAGI (reference sequence). V dropped 6 bases and J dropped 6; count of bases not matched to a gene: 4. The CDR3 length is 14 residues. The CDR3 DNA reads TGTGCCAGCAGGGACAGGGGGCCAGCAAACATTCAGTACTTC. Protein sequence: CASRDRGPANIQYF.

The chain is built from TRBV5-1 and TRBJ2-3, with 8 bases that match TRBD2. V gave up 1 base and J gave up 3 bases; unmatched junction bases: 4. Germline V lookup: CDR1 SGHRS, CDR2 YFSETQ. CDR3 length: 15 amino acids. CDR3 protein: CASSLSTSETDTQYF. Written as DNA, the CDR3 is TGCGCCAGCAGCTTGTCGACTAGCGAGACAGATACGCAGTATTTT.

The chain combines TRBV7-9 with TRBJ2-3; D may be TRBD2 (5 bases). Deletions cut 3 bases from V and 3 bases from J, with 10 bases between. CDR3 length: 14 amino acids. Germline CDR1 and CDR2: SEHNR and FQNEAQ (reference sequence). The chain's CDR3 is CASSFMTTTDTQYF. Here the CDR3 DNA reads TGTGCCAGCAGCTTTATGACTACAACAGATACGCAGTATTTT.

This chain connects TRBV12-3 or TRBV12-4 to TRBJ1-2; the D is unclear. CDR3 length: 13 residues. V was shortened by 3 bases and J by 4 bases, with 9 bases between the two germline ends. CDR3 residues: CASSFQRSYGYTF. CDR3 in DNA: TGTGCCAGCAGTTTCCAGAGAAGCTATGGCTACACCTTC.

This chain links TRBV5-1 with TRBJ2-7; 7 bases fit TRBD1. Trimming at V came to 2 bases and at J to 3 bases, leaving 11 bases not matched to a gene. CDR1 and CDR2 (germline): SGHRS, YFSETQ. The CDR3 is 16 amino acids. CDR3 protein: CASSLPGQSFSYEQYF. Here the CDR3 DNA reads TGCGCCAGCAGCTTACCGGGACAGTCCTTTAGCTACGAGCAGTACTTC. The full variable domain, rest sourced from reference TRBV5-1 and TRBJ2-7, is KAGVTQTPRYLIKTRGQQVTLSCSPISGHRSVSWYQQTPGQGLQFLFEYFSETQRNKGNFPGRFSGRQFSNSRSEMNVSTLELGDSALYLCASSLPGQSFSYEQYFGPGTRLTVT.

The chain couples TRBV19 to TRBJ2-7; TRBD1 matches 7 bases. CDR3 length equals 14 residues. Germline values: CDR1 LNHDA, CDR2 SQIVND (reference sequence). J gave up 3 bases and V 5 bases, and 7 bases lay outside the gene matches. The CDR3: CASSARQGIYEQYF. CDR3 bases: TGTGCCAGTAGTGCCCGACAGGGTATCTACGAGCAGTACTTC.

The rearrangement links TRBV12-3 or TRBV12-4 to TRBJ1-4; perhaps TRBD1 as D (6 bases). The length of the CDR3 is 13 residues. Trimming left V 6 bases short and J 10 bases short, with 15 bases between. CDR3 loop: CASRLGGQLKLFF. CDR3 sequence (DNA): TGTGCCAGCAGACTGGGGGGGCAGCTAAAACTGTTTTTT.

For the CDR3, the DNA is TGTGCCAGCACCCTTACCGGGACAGGGTCTGGAAACACCATATATTTT. Its translation is CASTLTGTGSGNTIYF. The V gene is TRBV5-6, the J gene TRBJ1-3, with 9 bases fitting TRBD1. The germline CDR1 and CDR2 sequences are SGHDT and YYEEEE. CDR3 length: 16 amino acids. V trimming: 6 bases; J trimming: 1 base; junction bases outside the gene matches: 8.

The V and J genes are TRBV7-6 and TRBJ2-1, with TRBD2 identical over 10 bases. Per the germline V gene, CDR1 is SGHVS and CDR2 is FNYEAQ. The ends lost 4 bases at V and 10 bases at J; junction bases unmatched: 7. CDR3 length: 14 residues. The DNA for the CDR3 is TGTGCCAGCAGCTCGGGACTAGCGATAGTCGAGCAGTTCTTC. Its protein is CASSSGLAIVEQFF.

V usage is TRBV10-3 and J usage is TRBJ2-7; weak D call: TRBD2 (5 bases). Trimming removed 2 bases at V and 0 bases at J, with 8 bases between. The CDR3 spans 14 residues. Germline loops: CDR1 ENHRY, CDR2 SYGVKD. Here the CDR3 DNA reads TGTGCCATCAGTGAGAGGAGCGGCTCCTACGAGCAGTACTTC. This translates into CAISERSGSYEQYF.

A remark on this clonotype: At one end the junction does not follow the germline gene, possibly because of a read error. The gene calls are TRBV7-2 and TRBJ1-5, with D possibly matching TRBD1 (5 bases). The germline CDR1 and CDR2 sequences are SGHTA and FQGNSA. The CDR3 covers 13 residues. As DNA, the CDR3 is TGTGCCAGCAGCTTCCTGGAACAGGACGACCTGTATTTT. The encoded protein is CASSFLEQDDLYF.

DNA for the CDR3: TGTGCCAGCAGTTCCACAGGGTCCTCTGGGGCCAACGTCCTGACTTTC. It specifies CASSSTGSSGANVLTF. The J gene is TRBJ2-6, the V gene TRBV28, with D tentatively TRBD1 (6 bases). Germline V gene lookup returns CDR1 MDHEN and CDR2 SYDVKM. The CDR3 contains 16 residues. V lost 4 bases and J lost 0, with 10 bases in between.

This clonotype has only a few counts. This rearrangement joins TRBV12-3 or TRBV12-4 to TRBJ2-2; D remains unclear. CDR3 size: 11 residues. V was shortened by 4 bases and J by 5 bases, with 2 bases between the two germline ends. The CDR3 region has the DNA TGTGCCAGCAGTTCAACCGGGGAGCTGTTTTTT. Protein: CASSSTGELFF.

This chain joins TRBV6-4 and TRBJ2-7; 7 bases map to TRBD2. Per germline, CDR1 MRHNA and CDR2 SNTAGT. This CDR3 is built from 15 residues. Trimming at V came to 2 bases and at J to 0 bases, leaving 4 bases not matched to a gene. In DNA, the CDR3 is TGTGCCAGCAGTGACCCAGCGGGGAGCTCCTACGAGCAGTACTTC. The encoded protein is CASSDPAGSSYEQYF.

V usage is TRBV3-1 and J usage is TRBJ2-2, with a tentative D call TRBD2 (5 bases). The CDR3 is 15 amino acids. V lost 1 base and J lost 2, with 8 bases in between. Germline-derived CDR1 and CDR2 are LGHDT and YNNKEL (reference sequence). The CDR3 DNA follows: TGTGCCAGCAGCCAAGCTCGGACTAACACCGGGGAGCTGTTTTTT. This sequence encodes CASSQARTNTGELFF.

The rearrangement uses TRBV30 and TRBJ2-5; 7 nucleotides agree with TRBD1. V was clipped by 0 bases and J by 4 bases; unmatched bases: 8. This CDR3 has 15 amino acids. The germline gives CDR1 GTSNPN, CDR2 SVGIG (reference sequence). CDR3 nucleotides: TGTGCCTGGAGTGTACAAGGGGGCGCAATAGAGACCCAGTACTTC. Translated: CAWSVQGGAIETQYF.

This chain joins TRBV4-2 and TRBJ2-1; TRBD1 matches at 7 bases. The CDR3 has 15 residues. Trimming cost V 5 bases and J 5 bases; bases outside gene matches: 9. Germline lookup yields CDR1 LGHNA and CDR2 YNFKEQ. The CDR3 spells CASSGWTGFNNEQFF. In nucleotides, the CDR3 is TGTGCCAGCAGCGGGTGGACAGGATTTAACAATGAGCAGTTCTTC.

J is TRBJ2-2 and V is TRBV9; 12 nucleotides agree with TRBD2. V was clipped by 0 bases and J by 2 bases; unmatched bases: 5. The CDR3 length is 18 residues. In germline, CDR1 is SGDLS, CDR2 YYNGEE. The CDR3 DNA reads TGTGCCAGCAGCGTAGAGGGACTAGCGGGCCGAAACACCGGGGAGCTGTTTTTT. It translates to CASSVEGLAGRNTGELFF.